This TCR beta chain was recovered during a study of technical replicates of blood from four donors. Some clones are missing from TCRdb's copy, which holds only in-frame ones; the method was immunoSEQ multiplex PCR. The profile covers about 44,000 clones, with around 97% appearing a single time and around 0.4% taken by the ten largest. CDR1 is LNHNV and CDR2 is YYDKDF in the germline V gene (reference sequence). The CDR3 is 15 amino acids. V lost 0 bases, J lost 10 bases, and 16 bases lay in between. This receptor was identified in a human donor in good health. This chain joins TRBV15 and TRBJ2-1; maybe TRBD1 (6 bases). The sample taken for sequencing was T cells isolated from PBMCs. In DNA form, the CDR3 reads TGTGCCACCAGCAGAGATCTAACAGGGCTTGAGGAGCAGTTCTTC. Translated, it gives CATSRDLTGLEEQFF.